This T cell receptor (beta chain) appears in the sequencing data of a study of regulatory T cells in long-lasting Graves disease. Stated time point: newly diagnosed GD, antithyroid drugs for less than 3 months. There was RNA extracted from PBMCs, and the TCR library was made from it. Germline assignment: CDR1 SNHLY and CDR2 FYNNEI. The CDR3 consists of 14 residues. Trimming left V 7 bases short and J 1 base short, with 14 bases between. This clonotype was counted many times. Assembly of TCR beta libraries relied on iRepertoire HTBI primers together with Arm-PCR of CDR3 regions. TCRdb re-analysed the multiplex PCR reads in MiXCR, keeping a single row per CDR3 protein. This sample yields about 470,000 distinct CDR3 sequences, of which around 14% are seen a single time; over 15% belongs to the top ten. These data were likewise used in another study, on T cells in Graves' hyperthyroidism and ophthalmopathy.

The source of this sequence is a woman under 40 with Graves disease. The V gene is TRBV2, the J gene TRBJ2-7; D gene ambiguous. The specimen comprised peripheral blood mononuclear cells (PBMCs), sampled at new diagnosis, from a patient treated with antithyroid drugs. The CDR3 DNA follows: TGTGCCAGCAAGAGAGATTTAATGTCCTACGAGCAGTACTTC. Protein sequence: CASKRDLMSYEQYF.